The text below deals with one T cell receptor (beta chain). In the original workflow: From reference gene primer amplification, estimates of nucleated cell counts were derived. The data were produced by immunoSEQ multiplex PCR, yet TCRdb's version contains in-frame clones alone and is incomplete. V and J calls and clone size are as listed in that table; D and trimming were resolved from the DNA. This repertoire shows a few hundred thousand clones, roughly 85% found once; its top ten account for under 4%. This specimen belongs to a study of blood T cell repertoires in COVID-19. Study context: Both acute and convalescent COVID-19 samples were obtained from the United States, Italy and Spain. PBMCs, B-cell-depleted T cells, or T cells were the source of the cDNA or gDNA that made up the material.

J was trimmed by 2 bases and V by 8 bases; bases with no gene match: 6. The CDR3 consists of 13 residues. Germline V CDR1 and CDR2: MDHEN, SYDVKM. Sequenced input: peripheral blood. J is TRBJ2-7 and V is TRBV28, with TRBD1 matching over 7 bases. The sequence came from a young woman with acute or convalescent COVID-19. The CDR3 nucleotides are TGTGCCAGCGGAGACAGGGCAACCTACGAGCAGTACTTC. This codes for CASGDRATYEQYF.